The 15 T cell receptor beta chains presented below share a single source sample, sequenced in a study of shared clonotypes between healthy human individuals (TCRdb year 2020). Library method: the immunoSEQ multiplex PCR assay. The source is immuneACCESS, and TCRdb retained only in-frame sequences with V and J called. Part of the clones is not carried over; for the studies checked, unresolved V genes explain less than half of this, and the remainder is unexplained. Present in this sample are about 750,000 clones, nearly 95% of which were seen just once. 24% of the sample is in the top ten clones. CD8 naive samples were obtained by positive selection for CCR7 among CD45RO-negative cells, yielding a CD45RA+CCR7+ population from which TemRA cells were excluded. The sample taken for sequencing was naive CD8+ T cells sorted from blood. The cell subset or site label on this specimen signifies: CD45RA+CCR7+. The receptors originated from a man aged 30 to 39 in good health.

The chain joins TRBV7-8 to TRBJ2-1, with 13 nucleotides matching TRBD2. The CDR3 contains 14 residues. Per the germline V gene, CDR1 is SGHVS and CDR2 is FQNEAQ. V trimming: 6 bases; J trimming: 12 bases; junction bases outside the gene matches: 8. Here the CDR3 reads CASSRGLAGEAQFF. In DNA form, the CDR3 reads TGTGCCAGCAGTCGAGGACTAGCGGGAGAGGCGCAGTTCTTC.

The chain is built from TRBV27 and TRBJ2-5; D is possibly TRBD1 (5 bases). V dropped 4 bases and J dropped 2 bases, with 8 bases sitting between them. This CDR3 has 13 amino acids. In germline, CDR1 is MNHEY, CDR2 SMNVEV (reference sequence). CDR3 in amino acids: CASSYQGQETQYF. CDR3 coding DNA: TGTGCCAGCAGTTATCAGGGTCAAGAGACCCAGTACTTC.

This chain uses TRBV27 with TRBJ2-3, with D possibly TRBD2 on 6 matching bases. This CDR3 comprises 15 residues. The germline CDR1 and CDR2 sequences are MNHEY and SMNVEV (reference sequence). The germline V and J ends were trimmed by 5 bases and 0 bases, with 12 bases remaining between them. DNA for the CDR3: TGTGCCAGCAGTCCCCTAGCGACTAGCACAGATACGCAGTATTTT. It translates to CASSPLATSTDTQYF.

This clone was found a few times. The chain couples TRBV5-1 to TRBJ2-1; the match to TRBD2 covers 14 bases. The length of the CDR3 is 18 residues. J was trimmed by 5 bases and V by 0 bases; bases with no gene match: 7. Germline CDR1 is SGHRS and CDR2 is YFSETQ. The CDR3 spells CASSLEGLAGGFDNEQFF. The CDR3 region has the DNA TGCGCCAGCAGCTTGGAAGGACTAGCGGGAGGCTTCGACAATGAGCAGTTCTTC.

CDR3 loop: CASSPLGQGTNWTNYGYTF. The DNA of the CDR3 is TGTGCCAGCAGTCCACTAGGACAGGGAACGAACTGGACCAACTATGGCTACACCTTC. The rearrangement uses TRBV27 and TRBJ1-2; 8 bases fit TRBD1. This CDR3 contains 19 residues. CDR1 is MNHEY, CDR2 SMNVEV, per germline (reference sequence). V lost 5 bases, J lost 2 bases, and 19 bases stayed unmatched.

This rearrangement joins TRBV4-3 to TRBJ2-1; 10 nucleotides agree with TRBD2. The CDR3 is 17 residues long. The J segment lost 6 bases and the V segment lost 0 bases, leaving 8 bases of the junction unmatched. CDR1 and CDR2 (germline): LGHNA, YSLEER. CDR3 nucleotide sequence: TGCGCCAGCAGCCAAGATTCTCTAGCGGGAGTTAGCAATGAGCAGTTCTTC. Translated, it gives CASSQDSLAGVSNEQFF.

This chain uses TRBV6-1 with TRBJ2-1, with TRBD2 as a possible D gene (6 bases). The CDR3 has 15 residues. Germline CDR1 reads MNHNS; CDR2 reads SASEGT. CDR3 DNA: TGTGCGATTAGCGGAAAACTACTATCCTACAATGAGCAGTTCTTC. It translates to CAISGKLLSYNEQFF.

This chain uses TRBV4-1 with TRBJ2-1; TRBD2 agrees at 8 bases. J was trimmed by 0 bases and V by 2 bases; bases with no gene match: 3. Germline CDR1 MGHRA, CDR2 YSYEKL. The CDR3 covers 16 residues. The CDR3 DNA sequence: TGCGCCAGCAGCCAAACTACTAGCGGCTCCTACAATGAGCAGTTCTTC. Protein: CASSQTTSGSYNEQFF.

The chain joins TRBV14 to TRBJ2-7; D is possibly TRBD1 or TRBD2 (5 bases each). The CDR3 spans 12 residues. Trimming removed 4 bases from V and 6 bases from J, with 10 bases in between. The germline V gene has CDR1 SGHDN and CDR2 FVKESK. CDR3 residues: CASSRDLLEQYF. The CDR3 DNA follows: TGTGCCAGCAGCCGGGACCTCCTCGAGCAGTACTTC. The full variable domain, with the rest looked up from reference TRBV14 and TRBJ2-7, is EAGVTQFPSHSVIEKGQTVTLRCDPISGHDNLYWYRRVMGKEIKFLLHFVKESKQDESGMPNNRFLAERTGGTYSTLKVQPAELEDSGVYFCASSRDLLEQYFGPGTRLTVT.

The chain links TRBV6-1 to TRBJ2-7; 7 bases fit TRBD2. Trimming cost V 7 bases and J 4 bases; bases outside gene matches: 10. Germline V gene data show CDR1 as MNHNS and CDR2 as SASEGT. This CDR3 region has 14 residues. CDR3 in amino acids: CASILIGEGYEQYF. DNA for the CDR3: TGTGCCAGCATCCTGATCGGGGAGGGATACGAGCAGTACTTC.

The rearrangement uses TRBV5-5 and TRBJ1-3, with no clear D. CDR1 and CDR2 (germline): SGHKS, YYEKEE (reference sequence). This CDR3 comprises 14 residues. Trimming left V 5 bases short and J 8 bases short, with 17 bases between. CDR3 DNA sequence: TGTGCCAGCAGTGACCCCGGAGGTTTTTACACCATATATTTT. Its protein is CASSDPGGFYTIYF.

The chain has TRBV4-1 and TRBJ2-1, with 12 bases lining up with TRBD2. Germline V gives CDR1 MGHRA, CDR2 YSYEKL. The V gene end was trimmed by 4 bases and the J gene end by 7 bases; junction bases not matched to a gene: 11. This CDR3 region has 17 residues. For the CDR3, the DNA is TGCGCCAGCAGCCTAGCTAGCGGGAGGGCCCATGAAAATGAGCAGTTCTTC. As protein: CASSLASGRAHENEQFF.

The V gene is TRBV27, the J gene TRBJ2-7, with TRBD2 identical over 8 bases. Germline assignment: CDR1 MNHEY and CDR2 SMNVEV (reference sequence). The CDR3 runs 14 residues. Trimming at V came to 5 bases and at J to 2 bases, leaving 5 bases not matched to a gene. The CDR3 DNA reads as TGTGCCAGCAGTCCTAGGACTAGCCCCTACGAGCAGTACTTC. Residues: CASSPRTSPYEQYF.

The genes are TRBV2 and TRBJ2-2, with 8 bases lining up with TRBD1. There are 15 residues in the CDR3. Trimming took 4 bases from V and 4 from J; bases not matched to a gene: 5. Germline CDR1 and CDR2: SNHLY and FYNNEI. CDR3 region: CASSGRGRRTGELFF. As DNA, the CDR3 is TGTGCCAGCAGTGGCAGGGGGCGTCGCACCGGGGAGCTGTTTTTT.

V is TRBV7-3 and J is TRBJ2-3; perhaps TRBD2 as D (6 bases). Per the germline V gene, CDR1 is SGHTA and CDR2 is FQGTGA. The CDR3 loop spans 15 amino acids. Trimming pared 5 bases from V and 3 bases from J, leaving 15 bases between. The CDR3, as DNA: TGTGCCAGCAGCCGGGAAATGGGAGGAACAGATACGCAGTATTTT. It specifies CASSREMGGTDTQYF.